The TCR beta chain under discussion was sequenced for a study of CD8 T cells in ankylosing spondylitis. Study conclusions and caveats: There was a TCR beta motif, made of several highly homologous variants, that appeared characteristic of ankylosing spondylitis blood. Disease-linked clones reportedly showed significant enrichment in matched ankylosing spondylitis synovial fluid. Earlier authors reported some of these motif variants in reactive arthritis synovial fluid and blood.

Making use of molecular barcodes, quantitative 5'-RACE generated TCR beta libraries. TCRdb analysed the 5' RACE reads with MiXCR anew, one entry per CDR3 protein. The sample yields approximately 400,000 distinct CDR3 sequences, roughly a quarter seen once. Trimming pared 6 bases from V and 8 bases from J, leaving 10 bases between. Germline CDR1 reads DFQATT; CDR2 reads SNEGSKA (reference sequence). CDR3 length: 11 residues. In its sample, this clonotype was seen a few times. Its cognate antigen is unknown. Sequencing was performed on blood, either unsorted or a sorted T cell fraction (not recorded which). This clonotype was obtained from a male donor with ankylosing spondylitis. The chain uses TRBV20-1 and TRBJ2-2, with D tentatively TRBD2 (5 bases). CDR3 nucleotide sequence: TGCAGTGCATCCCGCGGGGGGGAGCTGTTTTTT. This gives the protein CSASRGGELFF.